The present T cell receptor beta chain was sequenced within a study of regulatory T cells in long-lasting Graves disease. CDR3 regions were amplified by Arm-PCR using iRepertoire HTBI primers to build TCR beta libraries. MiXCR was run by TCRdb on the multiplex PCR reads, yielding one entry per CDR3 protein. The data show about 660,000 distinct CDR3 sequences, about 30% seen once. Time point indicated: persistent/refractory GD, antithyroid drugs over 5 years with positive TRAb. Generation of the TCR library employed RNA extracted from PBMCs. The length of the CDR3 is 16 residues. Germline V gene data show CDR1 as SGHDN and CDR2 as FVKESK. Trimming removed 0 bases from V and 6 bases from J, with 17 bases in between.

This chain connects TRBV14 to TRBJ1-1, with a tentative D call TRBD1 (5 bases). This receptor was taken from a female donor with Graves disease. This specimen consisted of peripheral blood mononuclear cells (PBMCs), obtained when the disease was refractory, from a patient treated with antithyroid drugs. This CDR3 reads CASSQDTMTVGSEAFF. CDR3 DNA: TGTGCCAGCAGCCAAGATACCATGACAGTGGGTTCTGAAGCTTTCTTT.